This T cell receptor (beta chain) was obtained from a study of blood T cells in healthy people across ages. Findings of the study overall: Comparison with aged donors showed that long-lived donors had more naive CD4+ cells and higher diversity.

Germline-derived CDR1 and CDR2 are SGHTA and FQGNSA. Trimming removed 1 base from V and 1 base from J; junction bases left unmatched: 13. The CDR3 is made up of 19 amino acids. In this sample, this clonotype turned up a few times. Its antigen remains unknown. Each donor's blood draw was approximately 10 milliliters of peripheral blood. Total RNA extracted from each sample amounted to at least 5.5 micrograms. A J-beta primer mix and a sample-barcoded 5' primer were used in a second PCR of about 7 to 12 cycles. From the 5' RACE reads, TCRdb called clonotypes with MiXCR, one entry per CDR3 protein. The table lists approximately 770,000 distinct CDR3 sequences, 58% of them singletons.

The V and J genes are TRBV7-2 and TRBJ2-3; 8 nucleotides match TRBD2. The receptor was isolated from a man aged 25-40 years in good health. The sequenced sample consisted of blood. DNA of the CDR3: TGTGCCAGCAGCTTAGAGCGGTTTAAGACTAGCGTCCGCACAGATACGCAGTATTTT. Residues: CASSLERFKTSVRTDTQYF.